The 9 T cell receptor beta chains listed next were all sequenced from one sample in a study of response to subunit inactivated influenza vaccine. TCRdb processed the RT-PCR reads anew with MiXCR; each CDR3 protein has one entry. This sample has about 240,000 distinct CDR3 sequences, with more than 9% found just once. The sample here was non-naive T cells sorted from PBMCs, taken 14 to 15 days before vaccination. Receptors originate from a man aged 50 to 60 who received an inactivated influenza vaccine.

This rearrangement joins TRBV7-8 to TRBJ2-2; D possibly corresponds to TRBD1 (6 bases). The CDR3 loop spans 14 amino acids. Germline lookup yields CDR1 SGHVS and CDR2 FQNEAQ. Trimming left V 4 bases short and J 7 bases short, with 13 bases between. CDR3 coding DNA: TGTGCCAGCAGCTCCTCAGGGGTCGGCGGGGAGCTGTTTTTT. The encoded protein is CASSSSGVGGELFF.

This clonotype appeared many times. The genes are TRBV11-1 and TRBJ2-1, with TRBD2 matching over 12 bases. The CDR3 spans 15 residues. Per germline, CDR1 SGHAT and CDR2 FQDESV (reference sequence). Germline trimming cut 5 bases from V and 8 bases from J; bases unmatched to any gene: 7. The CDR3 DNA reads TGTGCCAGCAGCCCAACTAGCGGGAGGTCAGATGAGCAGTTCTTC. Encoded protein: CASSPTSGRSDEQFF.

The rearrangement links TRBV2 to TRBJ2-3; D is uncertain. This CDR3 has 13 residues. Germline V lookup: CDR1 SNHLY, CDR2 FYNNEI. The ends were cut back, 7 bases at V and 6 bases at J, with 14 bases in the middle. The DNA for the CDR3 is TGTGCCAGCACGAGAGAGGCGGCCGATACGCAGTATTTT. Protein product: CASTREAADTQYF.

This clonotype was observed many times. The V and J genes are TRBV7-9 and TRBJ2-3, with TRBD2 matching 7 bases. CDR3 length equals 15 residues. The V gene's germline CDR1 is SEHNR and CDR2 FQNEAQ (reference sequence). Germline trimming cut 4 bases from V and 4 bases from J; bases unmatched to any gene: 8. The CDR3 nucleotides are TGTGCCAGCAGCTCCCCAGCGGGAACAGCAGATACGCAGTATTTT. This sequence encodes CASSSPAGTADTQYF.

This clonotype showed up just a few times. The chain has TRBV18 and TRBJ2-7; perhaps TRBD1 as D (5 bases). The germline V and J ends were trimmed by 3 bases and 3 bases, with 12 bases remaining between them. This CDR3 contains 14 residues. Germline values: CDR1 KGHSH, CDR2 LQKENI. CDR3 nucleotide sequence: TGTGCCAGCTCACCGACAGTAACGATCTACGAGCAGTACTTC. Translating gives CASSPTVTIYEQYF. Together with reference TRBV18 and TRBJ2-7, the CDR3 gives the full variable domain: NAGVMQNPRHLVRRRGQEARLRCSPMKGHSHVYWYRQLPEEGLKFMVYLQKENIIDESGMPKERFSAEFPKEGPSILRIQQVVRGDSAAYFCASSPTVTIYEQYFGPGTRLTVT.

This clonotype was counted many times. V and J are TRBV29-1 and TRBJ1-1, with 7 bases lining up with TRBD1. In germline, CDR1 is SQVTM, CDR2 ANQGSEA. The CDR3 is made up of 12 amino acids. In DNA form, the CDR3 reads TGCATCGGGAGGGGGCGCGACACTGAAGCTTTCTTT. This translates into CIGRGRDTEAFF.

The genes are TRBV18 and TRBJ1-4, with D possibly matching TRBD1 (6 bases). Germline values: CDR1 KGHSH, CDR2 LQKENI. Trimming took off 8 bases at V and 2 bases at J, with 12 bases between the two ends. The CDR3 is 14 amino acids. This CDR3 reads CASARQATNEKLFF. CDR3 coding DNA: TGTGCCAGCGCCCGACAGGCTACTAATGAAAAACTGTTTTTT.

This clonotype was detected many times. This rearrangement joins TRBV10-3 to TRBJ2-7; 8 bases align to TRBD1. V lost 5 bases to trimming and J lost 0 bases; unmatched junction nucleotides: 6. Germline CDR1 ENHRY, CDR2 SYGVKD. The CDR3 contains 15 residues. As DNA, the CDR3 is TGTGCCATCAGTCTTCGGACAGGGAGCTCCTACGAGCAGTACTTC. This encodes CAISLRTGSSYEQYF.

This clonotype turned up a few times. The V and J genes are TRBV7-9 and TRBJ2-1; D gene unclear. The CDR3 consists of 11 residues. CDR1 is SEHNR and CDR2 is FQNEAQ in the germline V gene (reference sequence). V was pared by 6 bases and J by 10 bases, with 10 bases between. The CDR3 loop is CASRQSREQFF. The CDR3 DNA reads as TGTGCCAGCAGACAAAGTCGAGAGCAGTTCTTC.